In its sample, the clone carrying this T cell receptor beta chain was seen a few times. Antigen: not known. The data stem from a study of blood T cells in healthy people across ages. Primed by a sample-barcoded 5' primer and a J-beta primer mix, a second PCR proceeded for roughly 6 to 12 cycles. TCRdb called the 5' RACE reads again in MiXCR, with one record for every CDR3 protein. Among 1 million or so distinct CDR3 sequences listed, 40% to 45% were seen once. Findings and limits, study-wide: Across the age range, TCR beta diversity per million T cells fell in a roughly linear way.

The specimen sequenced was blood. This receptor was taken from a woman in her sixties or seventies in good health.

DNA for the CDR3: TGTGCCAGCAGAAACCTCGGGACTAGCGGGAGGACAGACACAGATACGCAGTATTTT. It yields the protein CASRNLGTSGRTDTDTQYF. The chain joins TRBV27 to TRBJ2-3, with 15 bases matching TRBD2. This CDR3 has 19 residues. Germline V gene sequence: CDR1 MNHEY, CDR2 SMNVEV (reference sequence). After removal of 6 bases from V and 2 bases from J, the junction contained 12 bases not matched to a gene.